What follows describes a single T cell receptor (beta chain). This sample was included in a study of tissue T cells after allogeneic stem cell transplantation. Germline V lookup: CDR1 SEHNR, CDR2 FQNEAQ (reference sequence). CDR3 length: 13 residues. Trimming cost V 3 bases and J 5 bases; bases outside gene matches: 2. Sequencing used immunoSEQ multiplex PCR; TCRdb keeps in-frame clones, though not all of them. The sample contains some 25,000 clones, about 70% of which appear only once. The chain employs TRBV7-9 and TRBJ2-5; 8 positions match TRBD1. The material was tissue from the ileum, obtained at autopsy. This sequence originates from a female donor over 55 with lung cancer. The CDR3 region has the DNA TGTGCCAGCAGCTTCACAGGGGGTGAGACCCAGTACTTC. Translating gives CASSFTGGETQYF. Based on the CDR3 plus reference TRBV7-9 and TRBJ2-5, the full variable domain is DTGVSQNPRHKITKRGQNVTFRCDPISEHNRLYWYRQTLGQGPEFLTYFQNEAQLEKSRLLSDRFSAERPKGSFSTLEIQRTEQGDSAMYLCASSFTGGETQYFGPGTRLLVL.